This is a list of T cell receptor beta chains from one sample in a study of T-cell memory formation after mild COVID-19. In TCRdb, the 5' RACE reads were re-called with MiXCR into one record per CDR3 protein. The data show hundreds of thousands of distinct CDR3 sequences, 20% to 30% seen once. Source material: PBMCs or a T cell subset sorted from them (not recorded which). The receptor set was obtained from an adult woman who had mild COVID-19 (a few samples of this study predate the infection). Cell type and time point are not known. Each CDR3 is given with its conserved first and last residue. The order of the fields is clone size, J gene, V gene, D gene, CDR3 protein, CDR3 DNA. The D gene is left open where the match is weak. The size field is filled for only some rows; it gives once, few, many or a size class.

abundance: NA; j_gene: TRBJ2-1; v_gene: TRBV6-2/TRBV6-3; d_gene: TRBD2; CDR3aa: CASSSPGGRTALEDEQFF; CDR3nt: TGTGCCAGCAGTTCGCCCGGCGGGAGGACCGCCCTTGAGGATGAGCAGTTCTTC
abundance: NA; j_gene: TRBJ2-5; v_gene: TRBV7-2; d_gene: TRBD1; CDR3aa: CASSLRGTGARETQYF; CDR3nt: TGTGCCAGCAGCCTTCGGGGGACAGGGGCGAGGGAGACCCAGTACTTC
abundance: few; j_gene: TRBJ2-1; v_gene: TRBV6-2/TRBV6-3; d_gene: NA; CDR3aa: CASSSDPAYNEQFF; CDR3nt: TGTGCCAGCAGTTCGGACCCCGCCTACAATGAGCAGTTCTTC
abundance: few; j_gene: TRBJ2-7; v_gene: TRBV19; d_gene: TRBD2; CDR3aa: CASSISPQPGLAGAYEQYF; CDR3nt: TGTGCCAGTAGTATATCCCCCCAGCCCGGACTAGCGGGGGCCTACGAGCAGTACTTC
abundance: NA; j_gene: TRBJ2-5; v_gene: TRBV10-3; d_gene: NA; CDR3aa: CAISEEQETQYF; CDR3nt: TGTGCCATCAGTGAAGAGCAAGAGACCCAGTACTTC
abundance: few; j_gene: TRBJ2-7; v_gene: TRBV20-1; d_gene: NA; CDR3aa: CSARPGDISYEQYF; CDR3nt: TGCAGTGCTAGACCGGGGGACATCTCCTACGAGCAGTACTTC
abundance: NA; j_gene: TRBJ2-7; v_gene: TRBV27; d_gene: NA; CDR3aa: CASRESSYEQYF; CDR3nt: TGTGCCAGCCGCGAGAGCTCCTACGAGCAGTACTTC
abundance: few; j_gene: TRBJ2-1; v_gene: TRBV5-6; d_gene: TRBD1; CDR3aa: CASSSVTGQGYNEQFF; CDR3nt: TGTGCCAGCAGCTCAGTGACGGGACAGGGCTACAATGAGCAGTTCTTC
abundance: few; j_gene: TRBJ2-1; v_gene: TRBV4-1; d_gene: NA; CDR3aa: CASSQDAGYYNEQFF; CDR3nt: TGCGCCAGCAGCCAAGATGCGGGTTACTACAATGAGCAGTTCTTC
abundance: NA; j_gene: TRBJ2-3; v_gene: TRBV3-1; d_gene: NA; CDR3aa: CASSQGGSAGTQYF; CDR3nt: TGTGCCAGCAGCCAAGGCGGGTCAGCAGGGACGCAGTATTTT
abundance: few; j_gene: TRBJ2-3; v_gene: TRBV5-1; d_gene: TRBD1; CDR3aa: CASSLGTGDTTDTQYF; CDR3nt: TGCGCCAGCAGCTTGGGGACAGGGGACACCACAGATACGCAGTATTTT
abundance: few; j_gene: TRBJ2-3; v_gene: TRBV29-1; d_gene: NA; CDR3aa: CSVDNRDGDTQYF; CDR3nt: TGCAGCGTTGACAACAGGGATGGGGATACGCAGTATTTT
abundance: few; j_gene: TRBJ2-3; v_gene: TRBV5-1; d_gene: TRBD2; CDR3aa: CASSLDPLAGGGDTQYF; CDR3nt: TGCGCCAGCAGCTTGGACCCTCTAGCGGGAGGCGGAGATACGCAGTATTTT
abundance: NA; j_gene: TRBJ2-1; v_gene: TRBV7-3; d_gene: NA; CDR3aa: CASSLHRAGYNEQFF; CDR3nt: TGTGCCAGCAGCTTACACAGGGCGGGCTACAATGAGCAGTTCTTC
abundance: NA; j_gene: TRBJ2-3; v_gene: TRBV12-3/TRBV12-4; d_gene: TRBD2; CDR3aa: CASSIGTSGFTSTDTQYF; CDR3nt: TGTGCCAGCAGCATCGGGACTAGCGGGTTTACTAGCACAGATACGCAGTATTTT
abundance: NA; j_gene: TRBJ1-6; v_gene: TRBV20-1; d_gene: NA; CDR3aa: CSARVMAGVPTNSPLHF; CDR3nt: TGCAGTGCTAGAGTTATGGCAGGGGTGCCCACGAATTCACCCCTCCACTTT
abundance: few; j_gene: TRBJ2-1; v_gene: TRBV6-2/TRBV6-3; d_gene: TRBD2; CDR3aa: CASSYTRTSGSIHEQFF; CDR3nt: TGTGCCAGCAGTTACACCCGGACTAGCGGGAGTATCCATGAGCAGTTCTTC
abundance: NA; j_gene: TRBJ1-2; v_gene: TRBV20-1; d_gene: NA; CDR3aa: CSAYRGANYGYTF; CDR3nt: TGCAGTGCTTATAGGGGGGCTAACTATGGCTACACCTTC
abundance: NA; j_gene: TRBJ1-1; v_gene: TRBV7-2; d_gene: NA; CDR3aa: CASSLLTATEAFF; CDR3nt: TGTGCCAGCAGCTTACTGACAGCGACTGAAGCTTTCTTT
abundance: NA; j_gene: TRBJ2-3; v_gene: TRBV9; d_gene: TRBD2; CDR3aa: CASSTRERGAGGDTQYF; CDR3nt: TGTGCCAGCAGCACGAGAGAGCGGGGGGCCGGGGGAGATACGCAGTATTTT
abundance: few; j_gene: TRBJ2-3; v_gene: TRBV29-1; d_gene: TRBD1; CDR3aa: CSVRGGQGADTQYF; CDR3nt: TGCAGCGTTCGGGGGGGACAGGGGGCAGATACGCAGTATTTT
abundance: NA; j_gene: TRBJ1-4; v_gene: TRBV11-2; d_gene: NA; CDR3aa: CASSLGSAGRVSEKLFF; CDR3nt: TGTGCCAGCAGCCTAGGAAGTGCGGGCAGGGTATCGGAAAAACTGTTTTTT
abundance: few; j_gene: TRBJ2-3; v_gene: TRBV7-9; d_gene: TRBD1; CDR3aa: CASSPPRTGSDTQYF; CDR3nt: TGTGCCAGCAGCCCGCCCCGGACAGGGTCAGATACGCAGTATTTT
abundance: NA; j_gene: TRBJ2-5; v_gene: TRBV3-1; d_gene: TRBD2; CDR3aa: CASSPLAGGPQETQYF; CDR3nt: TGTGCCAGCAGCCCACTAGCGGGAGGGCCCCAAGAGACCCAGTACTTC
abundance: NA; j_gene: TRBJ2-3; v_gene: TRBV12-3/TRBV12-4; d_gene: TRBD2; CDR3aa: CASSRSGSTDTQYF; CDR3nt: TGTGCCAGCAGCCGTAGCGGGAGCACAGATACGCAGTATTTT
abundance: few; j_gene: TRBJ2-2; v_gene: TRBV7-6; d_gene: NA; CDR3aa: CASSRVLVGGELFF; CDR3nt: TGTGCCAGCAGCCGGGTCCTGGTAGGCGGGGAGCTGTTTTTT
abundance: few; j_gene: TRBJ2-3; v_gene: TRBV7-2; d_gene: NA; CDR3aa: CASSAAWGTDTQYF; CDR3nt: TGTGCCAGCAGCGCCGCGTGGGGCACAGATACGCAGTATTTT
abundance: few; j_gene: TRBJ1-1; v_gene: TRBV12-3/TRBV12-4; d_gene: TRBD1; CDR3aa: CASTLGGTGAMNTEAFF; CDR3nt: TGTGCCAGCACTCTAGGAGGGACAGGGGCGATGAACACTGAAGCTTTCTTT
abundance: NA; j_gene: TRBJ2-3; v_gene: TRBV20-1; d_gene: TRBD1; CDR3aa: CSARDATLQGQGLDTQYF; CDR3nt: TGCAGTGCTAGAGATGCTACGCTGCAGGGACAGGGGTTAGATACGCAGTATTTT
abundance: NA; j_gene: TRBJ2-1; v_gene: TRBV12-3/TRBV12-4; d_gene: TRBD2; CDR3aa: CASNLAGGRGDEQFF; CDR3nt: TGTGCCAGCAACCTAGCGGGAGGGCGAGGGGATGAGCAGTTCTTC
abundance: NA; j_gene: TRBJ1-1; v_gene: TRBV5-6; d_gene: NA; CDR3aa: CASYQGGITEAFF; CDR3nt: TGTGCCAGCTACCAGGGAGGGATCACTGAAGCTTTCTTT
abundance: NA; j_gene: TRBJ2-1; v_gene: TRBV9; d_gene: TRBD2; CDR3aa: CASSVDSGGRIEQFF; CDR3nt: TGTGCCAGCAGCGTAGATAGCGGGGGGAGGATTGAGCAGTTCTTC
abundance: NA; j_gene: TRBJ1-4; v_gene: TRBV4-1; d_gene: NA; CDR3aa: CASRPYTGPTEKLFF; CDR3nt: TGCGCCAGCAGACCTTATACAGGGCCGACGGAAAAACTGTTTTTT
abundance: many; j_gene: TRBJ2-7; v_gene: TRBV6-5; d_gene: TRBD1; CDR3aa: CASRYTGGGYEQYF; CDR3nt: TGTGCCAGCAGGTACACAGGGGGCGGCTACGAGCAGTACTTC
abundance: few; j_gene: TRBJ1-2; v_gene: TRBV19; d_gene: TRBD1; CDR3aa: CASRGDRALNYGYTF; CDR3nt: TGTGCCAGTAGGGGAGACAGGGCCCTTAACTATGGCTACACCTTC
abundance: few; j_gene: TRBJ2-1; v_gene: TRBV5-1; d_gene: TRBD2; CDR3aa: CASSLGNSGRGNEQFF; CDR3nt: TGCGCCAGCAGCTTGGGAAACAGCGGGAGGGGTAATGAGCAGTTCTTC
abundance: many; j_gene: TRBJ1-1; v_gene: TRBV12-3/TRBV12-4; d_gene: NA; CDR3aa: CASSLTGWGTEAFF; CDR3nt: TGTGCCAGCAGTCTGACAGGATGGGGCACTGAAGCTTTCTTT
abundance: few; j_gene: TRBJ2-5; v_gene: TRBV7-2; d_gene: NA; CDR3aa: CASSFHGKGETQYF; CDR3nt: TGTGCCAGCAGCTTCCACGGGAAGGGAGAGACCCAGTACTTC
abundance: NA; j_gene: TRBJ2-7; v_gene: TRBV7-9; d_gene: NA; CDR3aa: CASSSDRGFSTYEQYF; CDR3nt: TGTGCCAGCAGTTCCGACCGGGGATTTTCAACCTACGAGCAGTACTTC
abundance: NA; j_gene: TRBJ2-7; v_gene: TRBV7-9; d_gene: TRBD1; CDR3aa: CASSSPKTARTGAIYEQYF; CDR3nt: TGTGCCAGCAGCTCACCTAAAACTGCACGGACAGGAGCAATCTACGAGCAGTACTTC
abundance: NA; j_gene: TRBJ1-3; v_gene: TRBV7-2; d_gene: NA; CDR3aa: CASSLLGLNGNTIYF; CDR3nt: TGTGCCAGCAGCTTATTGGGACTGAATGGAAACACCATATATTTT
abundance: NA; j_gene: TRBJ2-5; v_gene: TRBV6-6; d_gene: NA; CDR3aa: CATRITQETQYF; CDR3nt: TGTGCCACCAGAATAACCCAAGAGACCCAGTACTTC
abundance: NA; j_gene: TRBJ2-7; v_gene: TRBV11-3; d_gene: NA; CDR3aa: CASGRQAYEQYF; CDR3nt: TGTGCCAGCGGAAGACAGGCGTACGAGCAGTACTTC
abundance: once; j_gene: TRBJ2-2; v_gene: TRBV20-1; d_gene: NA; CDR3aa: CSARDWGNTGELFF; CDR3nt: TGCAGTGCTAGAGATTGGGGGAACACCGGGGAGCTGTTTTTT
abundance: NA; j_gene: TRBJ2-1; v_gene: TRBV7-9; d_gene: TRBD2; CDR3aa: CASSRGGGTSGYNEQFF; CDR3nt: TGTGCCAGCAGCCGAGGTGGAGGGACTAGCGGTTACAATGAGCAGTTCTTC
abundance: NA; j_gene: TRBJ2-7; v_gene: TRBV6-5; d_gene: TRBD1; CDR3aa: CASSYARTGREQYF; CDR3nt: TGTGCCAGCAGTTACGCCAGGACAGGGCGCGAGCAGTACTTC
abundance: few; j_gene: TRBJ2-7; v_gene: TRBV7-9; d_gene: NA; CDR3aa: CASSPPTDSYEQYF; CDR3nt: TGTGCCAGCAGCCCTCCGACGGACTCCTACGAGCAGTACTTC
abundance: NA; j_gene: TRBJ2-4; v_gene: TRBV5-5; d_gene: NA; CDR3aa: CASSFPQFDIQYF; CDR3nt: TGTGCCAGCAGCTTTCCACAGTTCGACATTCAGTACTTC
abundance: NA; j_gene: TRBJ2-2; v_gene: TRBV24-1; d_gene: TRBD1; CDR3aa: CATSDWDRGELFF; CDR3nt: TGTGCCACCAGTGACTGGGACAGGGGGGAGCTGTTTTTT
abundance: few; j_gene: TRBJ1-5; v_gene: TRBV24-1; d_gene: NA; CDR3aa: CATQRAGNQPQHF; CDR3nt: TGTGCCACCCAACGGGCAGGCAATCAGCCCCAGCATTTT
abundance: NA; j_gene: TRBJ2-1; v_gene: TRBV6-2/TRBV6-3; d_gene: TRBD1; CDR3aa: CASSPQGARYNEQFF; CDR3nt: TGTGCCAGCAGCCCGCAGGGGGCCCGGTACAATGAGCAGTTCTTC
abundance: once; j_gene: TRBJ2-2; v_gene: TRBV7-3; d_gene: TRBD1; CDR3aa: CASSFPTGQTANTGELFF; CDR3nt: TGTGCCAGCAGCTTCCCGACGGGACAGACTGCGAACACCGGGGAGCTGTTTTTT
abundance: few; j_gene: TRBJ2-6; v_gene: TRBV20-1; d_gene: NA; CDR3aa: CSAQGDSGANVLTF; CDR3nt: TGCAGTGCCCAAGGGGACTCTGGGGCCAACGTCCTGACTTTC